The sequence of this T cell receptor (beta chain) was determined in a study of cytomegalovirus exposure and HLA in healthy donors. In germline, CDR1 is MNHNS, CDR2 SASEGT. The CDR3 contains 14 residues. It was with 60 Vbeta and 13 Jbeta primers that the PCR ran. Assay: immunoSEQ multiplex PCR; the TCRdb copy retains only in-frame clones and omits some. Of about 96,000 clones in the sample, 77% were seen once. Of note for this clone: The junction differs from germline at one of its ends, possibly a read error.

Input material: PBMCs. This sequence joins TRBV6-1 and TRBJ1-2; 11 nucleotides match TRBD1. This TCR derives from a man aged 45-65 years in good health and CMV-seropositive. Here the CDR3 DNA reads TGTGCCAGCACCCCAGGACAGGGGGCGAGCGGCTACCCCTTC. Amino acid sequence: CASTPGQGASGYPF.